Included here is one T cell receptor beta chain sequence, with context. Antigen unknown. Mismatch with germline at one junction end may stem from a read error. Germline CDR1 reads MNHNY; CDR2 reads SVGAGI (reference sequence). The CDR3 totals 14 residues. This entry comes from a study of cytomegalovirus exposure and HLA in healthy donors. Whole-study results and caveats: In a later analysis, most CMV-associated TCR beta chains appeared HLA-restricted. Sequences of the TCR beta chain were said to predict the HLA-A and HLA-B alleles of most subjects accurately. Cytomegalovirus-associated status was assigned to 164 TCR beta chains.

Vbeta (60) and Jbeta (13) primers were used in the PCR. Data came from immunoSEQ multiplex PCR; TCRdb stores just in-frame clones and leaves some out. The table lists some 150,000 clones, roughly 80% of them singletons. Sequencing was carried out using PBMCs. The source of this sequence is a male donor in good health and CMV-seronegative. The V call is TRBV6-6, the J call TRBJ2-3, with D unclear. CDR3 region: CASSWALSTDTQYF. For the CDR3, the DNA is TGTGCCAGCAGCTGGGCCCTAAGCACGGATACGCAGTATTTT.